The clone carrying this T cell receptor (beta chain) was observed many times. The antigen is undetermined. TCRdb reprocessed the 5' RACE reads with MiXCR, giving one entry per CDR3 protein. The repertoire consists of 200,000 to 250,000 distinct CDR3 sequences, with approximately 7% occurring once and the leading ten covering approximately 3.7%. This specimen belongs to a study of identical twins. Study-level points and caveats: Sharing of beta out-of-frame sequences by twins showed a weaker excess.

Trimming pared 8 bases from V and 2 bases from J, leaving 10 bases between. Per the germline V gene, CDR1 is ENHRY and CDR2 is SYGVKD. The CDR3 is 13 residues long. These data were also filed under a second study, of yellow fever vaccine responses in identical twins.

The source material was memory (CD45RO+) T cells sorted from blood. The gene calls are TRBV10-3 and TRBJ2-1; the D gene is possibly TRBD1 (6 bases). The sequence came from a woman aged 18-30 years in good health. As DNA, the CDR3 is TGTGCCATCGCACAGGGTCCCTACAATGAGCAGTTCTTC. It is translated as CAIAQGPYNEQFF.